This T cell receptor beta chain was recovered during a study of blood T cell repertoires in COVID-19. At the level of the study: Samples representing acute and convalescent COVID-19 were sourced from the United States, Italy and Spain. The cDNA or gDNA used as material had been derived from T cells, B-cell-depleted T cells, or PBMCs.

The V and J ends lost 7 bases and 8 bases respectively, with 14 bases between them. The CDR3 spans 13 residues. Original processing notes: Estimation of nucleated cell counts was performed using reference gene primer amplification. Generated by immunoSEQ multiplex PCR, the TCRdb table keeps only in-frame clones and is missing some. Clone size and the V and J calls come from that table; the DNA yielded D and trimming. The data contain under 250,000 clones, 75% to 90% of them seen just once; the ten biggest clones take up about 5%. This clone was seen just once. Sequencing used peripheral blood. The chain uses TRBV12-3 or TRBV12-4 and TRBJ1-4, with D uncertain. The source of this sequence is a woman aged 40 to 50 with acute or convalescent COVID-19. This CDR3 is CASTAPGGEKLFF. Written as DNA, the CDR3 is TGTGCCAGCACCGCCCCCGGAGGGGAAAAACTGTTTTTT.